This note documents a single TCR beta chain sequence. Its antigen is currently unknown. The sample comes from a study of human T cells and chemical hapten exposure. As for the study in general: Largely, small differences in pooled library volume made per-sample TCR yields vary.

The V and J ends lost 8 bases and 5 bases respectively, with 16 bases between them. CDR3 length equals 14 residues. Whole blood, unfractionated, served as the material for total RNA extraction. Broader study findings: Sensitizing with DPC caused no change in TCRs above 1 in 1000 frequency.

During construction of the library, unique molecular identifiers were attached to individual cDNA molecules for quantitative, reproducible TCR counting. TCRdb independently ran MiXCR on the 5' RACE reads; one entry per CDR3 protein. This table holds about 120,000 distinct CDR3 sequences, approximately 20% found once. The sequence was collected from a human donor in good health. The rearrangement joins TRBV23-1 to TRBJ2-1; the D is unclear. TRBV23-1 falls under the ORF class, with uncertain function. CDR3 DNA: TGCGCCAGCCCTGATCACCTTTGGGACAATGAGCAGTTCTTC. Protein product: CASPDHLWDNEQFF.